A single sample gave rise to the 18 T cell receptor beta chains below, sequenced in a study of blood T cell repertoires in COVID-19. Only in-frame clones appear in the TCRdb table, and some are missing; sequencing was by immunoSEQ multiplex PCR. The table records roughly 120,000 clones, approximately 81% of them present only once. The sequenced material came from peripheral blood. The receptors here all came from a man aged 80 or over with COVID-19, enrolled during active disease.

The chain carries TRBV30 and TRBJ1-1, with D possibly matching TRBD1 (6 bases). The V gene lost 2 bases and the J gene lost 5 bases, with 12 bases spanning the gap. The CDR3 runs to 13 residues. Germline V CDR1 and CDR2: GTSNPN, SVGIG (reference sequence). The CDR3 sequence is CAWSKDSRTEAFF. In DNA, the CDR3 is TGTGCCTGGAGTAAGGACAGCAGGACTGAAGCTTTCTTT. Variable domain in full (rest from reference TRBV30 and TRBJ1-1): SQTIHQWPATLVQPVGSPLSLECTVEGTSNPNLYWYRQAAGRGLQLLFYSVGIGQISSEVPQNLSASRPQDRQFILSSKKLLLSDSGFYLCAWSKDSRTEAFFGQGTRLTVV.

The V gene is TRBV24-1, the J gene TRBJ2-1; TRBD2 aligns across 11 bases. Germline lookup yields CDR1 KGHDR and CDR2 SFDVKD. CDR3 length: 16 amino acids. Trimming took 2 bases from V and 4 from J; bases not matched to a gene: 3. The CDR3 loop is CATSDWSSGRYNEQFF. The CDR3 bases are TGTGCCACCAGTGATTGGTCTAGCGGGAGGTACAATGAGCAGTTCTTC.

This clone has just one count. V is TRBV10-1 and J is TRBJ2-7; TRBD2 matches at 11 bases. CDR3 size: 15 residues. CDR1 is WNHNN, CDR2 SYGVQD, per germline (reference sequence). V gave up 7 bases and J gave up 5 bases; unmatched junction bases: 10. DNA for the CDR3: TGCGCCAGCACTCCCGGGACTAGCGGAGGGGACGAGCAGTACTTC. Translating gives CASTPGTSGGDEQYF.

The chain couples TRBV7-2 to TRBJ2-1, with TRBD2 as a possible D gene (5 bases). The CDR3 is 13 residues long. Germline lookup yields CDR1 SGHTA and CDR2 FQGNSA. V lost 5 bases and J 7 bases, leaving 12 bases between the germline ends. CDR3 sequence: CASSQLVRNEQFF. CDR3 nucleotide sequence: TGTGCCAGCAGCCAACTAGTACGGAATGAGCAGTTCTTC.

The CDR3 DNA is TGTGCCAGCAGTCCTCCAGGGAACTATGGCTACACCTTC. Protein: CASSPPGNYGYTF. The genes are TRBV28 and TRBJ1-2, with D possibly matching TRBD1 (5 bases). With 5 bases removed from V and 2 bases from J, the gap between germline ends came to 9 bases. From germline, CDR1 is MDHEN and CDR2 SYDVKM. The CDR3 sequence is 13 residues long.

V usage is TRBV5-1 and J usage is TRBJ2-2; 12 nucleotides align to TRBD2. The junction had 5 bases not matched to a gene; V was cut back by 4 bases and J by 4 bases. The CDR3 runs to 16 residues. Germline V gene data show CDR1 as SGHRS and CDR2 as YFSETQ. The CDR3 here is CASSGAGLAGTGELFF. The CDR3 region has the DNA TGCGCCAGCAGCGGGGCGGGACTAGCGGGCACCGGGGAGCTGTTTTTT.

V gene TRBV4-3 combines with J gene TRBJ2-1, with D hard to call. The CDR3 runs to 13 residues. Per the germline V gene, CDR1 is LGHNA and CDR2 is YSLEER. Trimming stripped 4 bases from V and 8 bases from J, with 12 bases between. CDR3 bases: TGCGCCAGCAGCCGTGAGATAGCAGATGAGCAGTTCTTC. Translated: CASSREIADEQFF.

This sequence joins TRBV28 and TRBJ2-1; the match to TRBD2 covers 9 bases. The CDR3 sequence is 14 residues long. Trimming cost V 5 bases and J 11 bases; bases outside gene matches: 10. CDR1 is MDHEN, CDR2 SYDVKM, per germline. The CDR3 here is CASSRAGGYGKQFF. CDR3 sequence (DNA): TGTGCCAGCAGTCGAGCGGGAGGCTACGGTAAGCAGTTCTTC.

This chain uses TRBV7-9 with TRBJ2-2; the match to TRBD2 covers 10 bases. Germline assignment: CDR1 SEHNR and CDR2 FQNEAQ (reference sequence). The CDR3 spans 17 residues. J gave up 5 bases and V 7 bases, and 13 bases lay outside the gene matches. CDR3 in amino acids: CASTSGLAGVWTGELFF. The CDR3 DNA is TGTGCCAGCACCAGTGGTCTAGCGGGAGTATGGACCGGGGAGCTGTTTTTT.

The chain uses TRBV28 and TRBJ2-1; D remains ambiguous. The CDR3 spans 14 residues. Germline V gene data show CDR1 as MDHEN and CDR2 as SYDVKM. V lost 5 bases, J lost 4 bases, and 12 bases lay in between. The CDR3 region has the DNA TGTGCCAGCAGTCGAGTAGGCGGTTACAATGAGCAGTTCTTC. It specifies CASSRVGGYNEQFF.

The sample holds a few counts of this clone. The chain joins TRBV7-2 to TRBJ1-2, with 7 bases that match TRBD1. The J segment lost 7 bases and the V segment lost 0 bases, leaving 8 bases of the junction unmatched. The germline V gene has CDR1 SGHTA and CDR2 FQGNSA. The CDR3 consists of 15 residues. The DNA for the CDR3 is TGTGCCAGCAGCTTAGCGTCGAGGACAGGTAGTGGCTACACCTTC. Amino acids: CASSLASRTGSGYTF.

This clone appeared a single time. This chain connects TRBV5-3 to TRBJ2-3; D possibly corresponds to TRBD1 (6 bases). TRBV5-3 is an open reading frame, and its role is uncertain. V lost 2 bases, J lost 6 bases, and 19 bases lay in between. This CDR3 is 16 amino acids long. The CDR3 region has the DNA TGTGCCAGAAGCTTCCTATACAGGGTGGGTATCGATACGCAGTATTTT. As protein: CARSFLYRVGIDTQYF.

This sequence joins TRBV21-1 and TRBJ1-1; TRBD1 reflects the table's D call only, with no check against the DNA. TRBV21-1 is marked as a pseudogene. This CDR3 is built from 17 residues. Here the CDR3 DNA reads TGTGCCAGCAGCAAAGGCCAACAGGGGGGCAGGGACACTGAAGCTTTCTTT. Translation: CASSKGQQGGRDTEAFF.

This chain connects TRBV7-2 to TRBJ2-1, with 10 bases fitting TRBD2. The CDR3 has 16 residues. J was trimmed by 9 bases and V by 1 base; bases with no gene match: 9. Germline CDR1 SGHTA, CDR2 FQGNSA. The CDR3 spells CASSLGGPSGSGEQFF. The CDR3 DNA reads TGTGCCAGCAGCTTAGGGGGCCCTAGCGGGAGCGGTGAGCAGTTCTTC.

The CDR3 protein is CASSIALAGYNEQFF. The CDR3 DNA reads TGTGCCAGTAGTATAGCACTAGCGGGGTACAATGAGCAGTTCTTC. This sequence joins TRBV19 and TRBJ2-1; 10 nucleotides match TRBD2. V dropped 1 base and J dropped 4; count of bases not matched to a gene: 1. CDR3 length equals 15 residues. Germline values: CDR1 LNHDA, CDR2 SQIVND (reference sequence). Variable domain in full (rest from reference TRBV19 and TRBJ2-1): DGGITQSPKYLFRKEGQNVTLSCEQNLNHDAMYWYRQDPGQGLRLIYYSQIVNDFQKGDIAEGYSVSREKKESFPLTVTSAQKNPTAFYLCASSIALAGYNEQFFGPGTRLTVL.

The J gene is TRBJ2-1, the V gene TRBV4-3; D remains unclear. Trimming stripped 1 base from V and 4 bases from J, with 11 bases between. Germline V gene sequence: CDR1 LGHNA, CDR2 YSLEER. The CDR3 has 15 residues. CDR3 DNA sequence: TGCGCCAGCAGCCAAGTGGCTCCAACGTACAATGAGCAGTTCTTC. Translated: CASSQVAPTYNEQFF.

This chain links TRBV6-5 with TRBJ2-1, with D possibly TRBD2 on 5 matching bases. V shed 7 bases and J shed 5 bases, with 9 bases lying between them. Germline CDR1 is MNHEY and CDR2 is SVGAGI. This CDR3 region has 12 residues. The CDR3 region has the DNA TGTGCCAGCATGCCTAGCCACAATGAGCAGTTCTTC. Translation: CASMPSHNEQFF.

The chain links TRBV7-9 to TRBJ1-1; 9 positions agree with TRBD1. Trimming took 5 bases from V and 3 from J; bases not matched to a gene: 4. The CDR3 runs to 14 residues. Germline V gives CDR1 SEHNR, CDR2 FQNEAQ (reference sequence). The CDR3 region has the DNA TGTGCCAGCAGCCTTACAGGGGGCGACACTGAAGCTTTCTTT. It encodes CASSLTGGDTEAFF.